The 17 T cell receptor beta chains below were found in one sample sequenced in a study of blood T cell repertoires in COVID-19. Assay: immunoSEQ multiplex PCR; the TCRdb copy retains only in-frame clones and omits some. The data hold a few hundred thousand clones, with approximately 89% observed a single time. The specimen was peripheral blood. The receptors derive from a woman in her thirties with COVID-19, enrolled during active disease.

The rearrangement uses TRBV5-4 and TRBJ2-7; 8 bases are a match to TRBD1. The germline V gene has CDR1 SGHNT and CDR2 YYREEE (reference sequence). The CDR3 has 14 residues. V lost 4 bases, J lost 2 bases, and 5 bases stayed unmatched. This CDR3 is CASSAQGVPYEQYF. The CDR3 nucleotides read TGTGCCAGCAGCGCACAGGGGGTCCCCTACGAGCAGTACTTC.

The chain joins TRBV10-3 to TRBJ1-1; no clear D. V lost 6 bases and J 1 base, leaving 12 bases between the germline ends. This CDR3 is built from 14 residues. Germline-derived CDR1 and CDR2 are ENHRY and SYGVKD. CDR3 sequence: CAISHPAENTEAFF. The CDR3 nucleotides read TGTGCCATCAGCCATCCTGCGGAGAACACTGAAGCTTTCTTT.

The gene calls are TRBV7-2 and TRBJ2-3; 8 bases line up with TRBD2. The germline CDR1 and CDR2 sequences are SGHTA and FQGNSA. The trim removed 5 bases at V and 5 bases at J, leaving 15 bases unmatched. This CDR3 region has 17 residues. The CDR3 spells CASSPHVGTSFRDTQYF. CDR3 nucleotide sequence: TGTGCCAGCAGCCCCCATGTGGGGACTAGTTTCAGAGATACGCAGTATTTT.

This chain joins TRBV7-7 and TRBJ2-7; TRBD2 might be the D (5 bases). This CDR3 is 15 amino acids long. Germline CDR1 and CDR2: SSHAT and FNYEAQ (reference sequence). V was cut by 5 bases and J by 0 bases, with 14 bases left in between. In DNA, the CDR3 is TGTGCCAGCAGCCCGCTGACGGGGTTCTCCTACGAGCAGTACTTC. Amino acid sequence: CASSPLTGFSYEQYF.

The chain has TRBV19 and TRBJ1-1, with D maybe TRBD1 (6 bases). This CDR3 comprises 14 residues. The germline V gene encodes CDR1 LNHDA and CDR2 SQIVND (reference sequence). Trimming stripped 6 bases from V and 4 bases from J, with 15 bases between. The CDR3 sequence: CASSHPGGSTEAFF. The CDR3 DNA follows: TGTGCCAGTAGCCACCCGGGGGGCTCCACTGAAGCTTTCTTT.

This clone was recorded once. CDR3 loop: CASSQEGQEQYF. CDR3 DNA: TGTGCCAGCAGCCAAGAAGGACAGGAGCAGTACTTC. The J gene is TRBJ2-7, the V gene TRBV3-1 (or the pseudogene TRBV3-2); weak D call: TRBD1 (6 bases). The CDR3 runs 12 residues. CDR1 is LGHDT and CDR2 is YNNKEL in the germline V gene (reference sequence). Trimming took 0 bases from V and 7 from J, leaving 7 bases between them.

The chain carries TRBV6-4 and TRBJ2-1, with TRBD1 identical over 8 bases. Trimming took 0 bases from V and 8 from J; bases not matched to a gene: 3. This CDR3 contains 14 residues. Per germline, CDR1 MRHNA and CDR2 SNTAGT. The CDR3 DNA follows: TGTGCCAGCAGTGACTCGCAGGGGGCGGATGAGCAGTTCTTC. As protein: CASSDSQGADEQFF.

This clone has only one observation. The CDR3 region is CASSIGGGNEQFF. The CDR3 DNA is TGTGCCAGTAGTATAGGAGGAGGCAATGAGCAGTTCTTC. The chain is built from TRBV19 and TRBJ2-1; tentative D call: TRBD2 (5 bases). V shed 1 base and J shed 6 bases, with 7 bases lying between them. Germline CDR1 is LNHDA and CDR2 is SQIVND (reference sequence). The CDR3 has 13 residues. Full variable domain (missing parts from reference TRBV19 and TRBJ2-1): DGGITQSPKYLFRKEGQNVTLSCEQNLNHDAMYWYRQDPGQGLRLIYYSQIVNDFQKGDIAEGYSVSREKKESFPLTVTSAQKNPTAFYLCASSIGGGNEQFFGPGTRLTVL.

This clone was detected once. The chain carries TRBV10-3 and TRBJ1-5, with 9 bases lining up with TRBD1. Trimming at V came to 3 bases and at J to 5 bases, leaving 8 bases not matched to a gene. The CDR3 has 16 residues. Germline-derived CDR1 and CDR2 are ENHRY and SYGVKD. CDR3 nucleotide sequence: TGTGCCATCAGTGATAACACAGGGGGCGCCGATCAGCCCCAGCATTTT. Translated: CAISDNTGGADQPQHF.

The V gene is TRBV11-2, the J gene TRBJ2-3; D is unresolved. Trimming left V 5 bases short and J 2 bases short, with 17 bases between. Germline V lookup: CDR1 SGHAT, CDR2 FQNNGV. The CDR3 has 16 amino acids. The CDR3 is CASSPPAANPTDTQYF. DNA of the CDR3: TGTGCCAGCAGCCCCCCCGCCGCGAACCCCACAGATACGCAGTATTTT.

This clone was found a few times. V and J are TRBV7-2 and TRBJ1-2; no reliable D call. V was shortened by 1 base and J by 8 bases, with 14 bases between the two germline ends. Germline loops: CDR1 SGHTA, CDR2 FQGNSA. This CDR3 has 14 amino acids. The CDR3 sequence is CASSLDYSREGYTF. The CDR3 DNA reads as TGTGCCAGCAGCTTAGATTACAGCCGAGAAGGCTACACCTTC.

The chain employs TRBV29-1 and TRBJ1-1, with 10 bases aligning to TRBD1. The CDR3 consists of 14 residues. V lost 6 bases and J lost 1; bases outside the gene matches: 5. In germline, CDR1 is SQVTM, CDR2 ANQGSEA. This CDR3 reads CSVLDRGRNTEAFF. In DNA form, the CDR3 reads TGCAGCGTCCTAGACAGGGGGCGGAACACTGAAGCTTTCTTT.

The chain joins TRBV3-1 (or the pseudogene TRBV3-2) to TRBJ2-7, with 9 positions matching TRBD1. The germline V gene has CDR1 LGHDT and CDR2 YNNKEL (reference sequence). The J segment lost 4 bases and the V segment lost 2 bases, leaving 12 bases of the junction unmatched. The CDR3 runs 17 residues. CDR3 region: CASSQRGYRGRRYEQYF. The CDR3 coding sequence is TGTGCCAGCAGCCAACGGGGGTACAGGGGGCGCAGATACGAGCAGTACTTC.

This chain links TRBV24-1 with TRBJ2-1, with D tentatively TRBD2 (5 bases). CDR3 length equals 12 residues. From germline, CDR1 is KGHDR and CDR2 SFDVKD. Trimming shortened V by 5 bases and J by 8 bases, and 9 bases separated the two germline ends. Written as DNA, the CDR3 is TGTGCCACCAGTGGAGGGTGGGATGAGCAGTTCTTC. It is translated as CATSGGWDEQFF.

This chain connects TRBV27 to TRBJ1-4; 10 positions match TRBD1. The CDR3 consists of 15 residues. Germline CDR1 is MNHEY and CDR2 is SMNVEV (reference sequence). Trimming cost V 1 base and J 8 bases; bases outside gene matches: 4. The CDR3 spells CASSLFSTGGEKLFF. In DNA, the CDR3 is TGTGCCAGCAGTTTATTCTCGACAGGGGGCGAAAAACTGTTTTTT.

In DNA, the CDR3 is TGTGCCAGCAGCGCACAACTAGCGGGTAGCTTGTATGAGCAGTTCTTC. Its protein is CASSAQLAGSLYEQFF. V and J are TRBV9 and TRBJ2-1; 9 nucleotides line up with TRBD2. The germline V gene encodes CDR1 SGDLS and CDR2 YYNGEE. The CDR3 runs 16 residues. The junction had 12 bases not matched to a gene; V was cut back by 3 bases and J by 8 bases.

The chain carries TRBV27 and TRBJ1-1; 11 nucleotides align to TRBD1. The CDR3 extends over 14 amino acids. The germline V gene has CDR1 MNHEY and CDR2 SMNVEV (reference sequence). With 4 bases clipped from V and 4 bases from J, the junction kept 2 bases outside the gene matches. The CDR3 is CASSWGTGGTEAFF. The DNA for the CDR3 is TGTGCCAGCAGTTGGGGGACAGGGGGCACTGAAGCTTTCTTT.